This T cell receptor (beta chain) is drawn from a study of cytotoxic CD8 clonotypes in ibrutinib-treated CLL. Whole-study context: For this cohort, patients were some eleven relapsed/refractory and approximately 14 treatment-naive, while 17 were IGHV unmutated.

Findings and caveats of the study: Rising at ibrutinib response, clonality subsequently fell back toward baseline at progression. In comparison with age-matched healthy donors, baseline clonality was higher and tracked circulating CD8+ T-cell counts.

Here immunoSEQ multiplex PCR was the method, and the copy in TCRdb shows in-frame clones only, minus some. Of 50,000 to 60,000 clones in the sample, approximately 82% were seen once. This clone appeared a few times. What it binds is not known. V was pared by 5 bases and J by 3 bases, with 3 bases of the junction left unmatched. Germline loops: CDR1 PRHDT, CDR2 FYEKMQ (reference sequence). This CDR3 region has 14 residues. The sequences come from PBMCs, collected after 24 months of ibrutinib treatment. The sequence derives from a human donor with chronic lymphocytic leukemia. The J gene is TRBJ2-4, the V gene TRBV13, with 8 bases that match TRBD2. DNA of the CDR3: TGTGCCAGCAGCAGGGGGACTAGCAAAAACATTCAGTACTTC. It translates to CASSRGTSKNIQYF.